These T cell receptor beta chains were read from a single sample in a study of technical replicates of blood from a few donors. This table comes from immunoSEQ multiplex PCR, and its TCRdb copy is limited to in-frame clones, with some not included. The table records 100,000 or so clones, under 96% of them present only once. The sample consisted of T cells isolated from PBMCs. The source of these receptors is a human donor in good health. CDR3s include the opening cysteine and the closing phenylalanine or tryptophan. D genes are given only for firm matches. Not all rows give a size; the values are once, few, many and, for expanded clones, a class.

CDR3 protein: CASSVGGQSSYEQYF
CDR3 DNA: TGTGCCAGCAGCGTTGGAGGACAGTCTTCCTACGAGCAGTACTTC
V gene: TRBV9
J gene: TRBJ2-7
clone size: NA
D gene: NA

CDR3 protein: CASSFLGRLFF
CDR3 DNA: TGTGCCAGCAGTTTTTTAGGGAGACTGTTTTTT
V gene: TRBV28
J gene: TRBJ1-4
clone size: NA
D gene: NA

CDR3 protein: CASSSLQGSAGGGYTF
CDR3 DNA: TGTGCCAGCAGTTCCCTACAGGGGTCTGCTGGAGGCGGCTACACCTTC
V gene: TRBV28
J gene: TRBJ1-2
clone size: NA
D gene: TRBD1

CDR3 protein: CASSLQPPGQGSTDTQYF
CDR3 DNA: TGCGCCAGCAGCCTTCAGCCACCTGGACAGGGGAGCACAGATACGCAGTATTTT
V gene: TRBV5-1
J gene: TRBJ2-3
clone size: NA
D gene: TRBD1

CDR3 protein: CASSFSEYGYTF
CDR3 DNA: TGTGCCAGCAGCTTTAGCGAGTATGGCTACACCTTC
V gene: TRBV5-4
J gene: TRBJ1-2
clone size: once
D gene: NA

CDR3 protein: CASSYGGAGGTDTQYF
CDR3 DNA: TGTGCCAGCAGTTACGGGGGGGCGGGTGGCACAGATACGCAGTATTTT
V gene: TRBV6-6
J gene: TRBJ2-3
clone size: NA
D gene: NA

CDR3 protein: CAWRVGPGELFF
CDR3 DNA: TGTGCCTGGAGGGTGGGGCCCGGGGAGCTGTTTTTT
V gene: TRBV30
J gene: TRBJ2-2
clone size: NA
D gene: NA

CDR3 protein: CASSQGIANEQFF
CDR3 DNA: TGTGCCAGCAGCCAAGGTATAGCCAATGAGCAGTTCTTC
V gene: TRBV4-2
J gene: TRBJ2-1
clone size: NA
D gene: NA

CDR3 protein: CASSWYRHNQPQHF
CDR3 DNA: TGTGCCAGCAGTTGGTACAGGCACAATCAGCCCCAGCATTTT
V gene: TRBV28
J gene: TRBJ1-5
clone size: NA
D gene: NA

CDR3 protein: CASSQEGRVNQPQHF
CDR3 DNA: TGCGCCAGCAGCCAAGAGGGCAGGGTCAATCAGCCCCAGCATTTT
V gene: TRBV4-1
J gene: TRBJ1-5
clone size: NA
D gene: NA

CDR3 protein: CASSHNRGTYEQYF
CDR3 DNA: TGTGCCAGCAGCCACAACCGGGGAACCTACGAGCAGTACTTC
V gene: TRBV5-4
J gene: TRBJ2-7
clone size: NA
D gene: NA

CDR3 protein: CASSLVGGAGNEQFF
CDR3 DNA: TGTGCCAGCAGTTTAGTCGGCGGAGCGGGGAATGAGCAGTTCTTC
V gene: TRBV27
J gene: TRBJ2-1
clone size: NA
D gene: TRBD2

CDR3 protein: CASSSDLFYLRDKINEQFF
CDR3 DNA: TGCGCCAGCAGCTCCGACCTGTTTTACCTCCGGGACAAGATCAATGAGCAGTTCTTC
V gene: TRBV5-1
J gene: TRBJ2-1
clone size: NA
D gene: NA

CDR3 protein: CASSVITGSYNEQFF
CDR3 DNA: TGTGCCAGCAGTGTTATTACGGGGTCCTACAATGAGCAGTTCTTC
V gene: TRBV6-4
J gene: TRBJ2-1
clone size: NA
D gene: NA

CDR3 protein: CATSRAGGNGQPQHF
CDR3 DNA: TGTGCCACCAGCAGAGCGGGAGGTAACGGTCAGCCCCAGCATTTT
V gene: TRBV15
J gene: TRBJ1-5
clone size: once
D gene: NA

CDR3 protein: CASSPPTGLIMNTEAFF
CDR3 DNA: TGTGCCAGCAGCCCCCCGACGGGACTCATAATGAACACTGAAGCTTTCTTT
V gene: TRBV7-9
J gene: TRBJ1-1
clone size: NA
D gene: NA

CDR3 protein: CATSTRQGSPNQPQHF
CDR3 DNA: TGTGCCACCAGCACTAGACAGGGGAGTCCCAATCAGCCCCAGCATTTT
V gene: TRBV15
J gene: TRBJ1-5
clone size: NA
D gene: TRBD1

CDR3 protein: CSVESRDTYNEQFF
CDR3 DNA: TGCAGCGTTGAAAGCAGGGATACCTACAATGAGCAGTTCTTC
V gene: TRBV29-1
J gene: TRBJ2-1
clone size: NA
D gene: NA

CDR3 protein: CASSGGDRGIYEQYF
CDR3 DNA: TGTGCCAGCAGTGGGGGCGACAGGGGTATCTACGAGCAGTACTTC
V gene: TRBV6-1
J gene: TRBJ2-7
clone size: NA
D gene: TRBD1

CDR3 protein: CASSQDLGRAIDTQYF
CDR3 DNA: TGCGCCAGCAGCCAAGATCTCGGGAGGGCCATAGATACGCAGTATTTT
V gene: TRBV4-1
J gene: TRBJ2-3
clone size: NA
D gene: TRBD2

CDR3 protein: CASSSRGISGNTIYF
CDR3 DNA: TGTGCCAGCAGTTCTCGGGGGATCTCTGGAAACACCATATATTTT
V gene: TRBV27
J gene: TRBJ1-3
clone size: NA
D gene: NA

CDR3 protein: CASRGDTPNYGYTF
CDR3 DNA: TGTGCCAGCAGAGGGGACACTCCGAACTATGGCTACACCTTC
V gene: TRBV2
J gene: TRBJ1-2
clone size: NA
D gene: NA

CDR3 protein: CASSIFGPPDREAGNTIYF
CDR3 DNA: TGTGCCAGTAGTATTTTTGGGCCCCCCGACAGGGAGGCTGGAAACACCATATATTTT
V gene: TRBV19
J gene: TRBJ1-3
clone size: NA
D gene: TRBD1

CDR3 protein: CASTPGTGTYEQYF
CDR3 DNA: TGTGCCAGCACACCCGGGACAGGGACCTACGAGCAGTACTTC
V gene: TRBV2
J gene: TRBJ2-7
clone size: NA
D gene: TRBD1

CDR3 protein: CASSRGTGGYGYTF
CDR3 DNA: TGTGCCAGCAGTCGAGGGACAGGTGGCTATGGCTACACCTTC
V gene: TRBV6-5
J gene: TRBJ1-2
clone size: NA
D gene: TRBD1

CDR3 protein: CASSQGAGVYNEQFF
CDR3 DNA: TGCGCCAGCAGCCAAGGAGCGGGAGTTTACAATGAGCAGTTCTTC
V gene: TRBV4-1
J gene: TRBJ2-1
clone size: few
D gene: TRBD2

CDR3 protein: CASSLDGGTDTQYF
CDR3 DNA: TGTGCCAGCAGCTTGGACGGGGGCACAGATACGCAGTATTTT
V gene: TRBV5-6
J gene: TRBJ2-3
clone size: NA
D gene: NA

CDR3 protein: CASSQELLGAPGYTF
CDR3 DNA: TGTGCCAGCAGCCAAGAATTATTAGGGGCGCCTGGCTACACCTTC
V gene: TRBV4-2
J gene: TRBJ1-2
clone size: NA
D gene: NA

CDR3 protein: CASAKSSGVLGEQYF
CDR3 DNA: TGCGCCAGCGCTAAGTCGTCAGGGGTTTTGGGCGAGCAGTACTTC
V gene: TRBV5-1
J gene: TRBJ2-7
clone size: NA
D gene: NA

CDR3 protein: CASSPSPGAGELFF
CDR3 DNA: TGTGCCAGCAGCCCAAGCCCAGGGGCCGGGGAGCTGTTTTTT
V gene: TRBV6-6
J gene: TRBJ2-2
clone size: NA
D gene: NA

CDR3 protein: CASSFVSRANTGELFF
CDR3 DNA: TGTGCCAGCAGCTTTGTTTCCCGGGCGAACACCGGGGAGCTGTTTTTT
V gene: TRBV7-9
J gene: TRBJ2-2
clone size: NA
D gene: NA

CDR3 protein: CASSLARVSSYEQYF
CDR3 DNA: TGTGCCAGCAGCTTAGCCCGGGTTAGCTCCTACGAGCAGTACTTC
V gene: TRBV11-2
J gene: TRBJ2-7
clone size: NA
D gene: NA

CDR3 protein: CASSEGSWNTEAFF
CDR3 DNA: TGTGCCAGCAGTGAAGGTTCCTGGAACACTGAAGCTTTCTTT
V gene: TRBV6-1
J gene: TRBJ1-1
clone size: NA
D gene: NA

CDR3 protein: CASSDEIWDRRETQYF
CDR3 DNA: TGTGCCAGCAGTGACGAGATCTGGGACAGAAGAGAGACCCAGTACTTC
V gene: TRBV6-1
J gene: TRBJ2-5
clone size: NA
D gene: TRBD1

CDR3 protein: CASSLVMGGTEAFF
CDR3 DNA: TGTGCCAGCAGTTTAGTGATGGGAGGCACTGAAGCTTTCTTT
V gene: TRBV27
J gene: TRBJ1-1
clone size: NA
D gene: NA